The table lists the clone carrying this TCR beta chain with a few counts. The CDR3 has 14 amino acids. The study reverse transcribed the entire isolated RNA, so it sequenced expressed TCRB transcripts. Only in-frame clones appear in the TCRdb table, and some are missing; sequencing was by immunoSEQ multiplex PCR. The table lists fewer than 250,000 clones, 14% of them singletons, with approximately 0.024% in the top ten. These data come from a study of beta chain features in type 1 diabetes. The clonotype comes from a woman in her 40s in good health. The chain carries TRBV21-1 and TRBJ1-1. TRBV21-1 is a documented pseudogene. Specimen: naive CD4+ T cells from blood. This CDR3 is CTTRVEDPNTEAFF. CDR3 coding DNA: TGTACAACGCGAGTTGAGGATCCGAACACTGAAGCTTTCTTT.